This T cell receptor (beta chain) was identified during a study of cytotoxic CD8 clonotypes in ibrutinib-treated CLL. Overall study context: Sequencing produced an average of about 280,000 productive templates and tens of thousands of productive rearrangements per sample. General study results and limits: On treatment, the uncommon public clonotypes contracted or remained stable.

Sequencing was designed to attain a depth spanning 1 in 200,000 to 1 in 1 million T cells. The protocol was immunoSEQ multiplex PCR, while the TCRdb copy is restricted to in-frame clones and leaves out a portion. This table holds approximately 57,000 clones, 55% to 65% found once. V was pared by 6 bases and J by 2 bases, with 13 bases between. The germline CDR1 and CDR2 sequences are MNHEY and SVGAGI. The CDR3 contains 14 residues. Worth noting for this clone: Its antigen is as yet unknown.

The TCR sequence derives from a human donor with chronic lymphocytic leukemia. J is TRBJ1-2 and V is TRBV6-5; D remains unclear. The sequenced sample was PBMCs, obtained after 24 months of ibrutinib treatment. The DNA of the CDR3 is TGTGCCAGCAGCCCCGGACGGGAGAACTATGGCTACACCTTC. It encodes CASSPGRENYGYTF.